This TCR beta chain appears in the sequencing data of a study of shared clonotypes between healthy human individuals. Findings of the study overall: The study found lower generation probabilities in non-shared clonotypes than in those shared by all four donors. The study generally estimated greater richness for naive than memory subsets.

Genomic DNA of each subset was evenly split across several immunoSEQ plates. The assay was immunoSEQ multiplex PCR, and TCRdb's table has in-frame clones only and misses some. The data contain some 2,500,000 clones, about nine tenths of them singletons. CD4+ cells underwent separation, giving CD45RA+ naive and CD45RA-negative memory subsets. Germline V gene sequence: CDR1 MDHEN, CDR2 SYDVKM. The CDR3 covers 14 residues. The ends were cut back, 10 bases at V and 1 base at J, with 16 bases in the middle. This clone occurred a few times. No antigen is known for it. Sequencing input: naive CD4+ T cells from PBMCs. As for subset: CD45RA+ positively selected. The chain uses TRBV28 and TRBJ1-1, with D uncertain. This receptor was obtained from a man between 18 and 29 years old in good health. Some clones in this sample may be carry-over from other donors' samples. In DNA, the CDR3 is TGTGCCACCCGCAGAGGGCAGAGGAACACTGAAGCTTTCTTT. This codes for CATRRGQRNTEAFF.